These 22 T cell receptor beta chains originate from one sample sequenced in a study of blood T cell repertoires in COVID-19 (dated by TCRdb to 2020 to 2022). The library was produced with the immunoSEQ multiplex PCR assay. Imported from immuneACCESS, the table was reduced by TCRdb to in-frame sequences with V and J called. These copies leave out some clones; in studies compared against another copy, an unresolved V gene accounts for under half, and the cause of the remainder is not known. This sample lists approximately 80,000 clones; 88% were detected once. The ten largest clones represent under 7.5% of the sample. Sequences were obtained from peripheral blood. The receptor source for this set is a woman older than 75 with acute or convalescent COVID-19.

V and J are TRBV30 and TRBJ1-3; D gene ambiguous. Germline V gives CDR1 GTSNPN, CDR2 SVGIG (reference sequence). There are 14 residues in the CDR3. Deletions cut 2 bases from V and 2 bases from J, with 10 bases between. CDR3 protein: CAWSLTSAGNTIYF. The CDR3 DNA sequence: TGTGCCTGGAGTCTGACATCGGCTGGAAACACCATATATTTT.

The CDR3 DNA sequence: TGTGCCACCAGTGATCTCCCGGGGGAGTATGGCTACACCTTC. It codes for CATSDLPGEYGYTF. The chain joins TRBV24-1 to TRBJ1-2; D is possibly TRBD1 (5 bases). This CDR3 is 14 amino acids long. Germline values: CDR1 KGHDR, CDR2 SFDVKD. V was trimmed by 3 bases and J by 5 bases, leaving 12 bases between them.

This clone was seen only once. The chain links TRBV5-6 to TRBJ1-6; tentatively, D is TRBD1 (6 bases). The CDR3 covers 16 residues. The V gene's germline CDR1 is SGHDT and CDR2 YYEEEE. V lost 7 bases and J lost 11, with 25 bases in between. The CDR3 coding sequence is TGTGCCAGCCAGCTTAGTGCAGGGGTAGGAATAGCACCCCTCCACTTT. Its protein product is CASQLSAGVGIAPLHF.

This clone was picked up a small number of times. This chain's CDR3 is CASSPPGDGYTF. DNA of the CDR3: TGTGCCAGCAGTCCCCCAGGGGATGGCTACACCTTC. V usage is TRBV2 and J usage is TRBJ1-2, with D maybe TRBD1 (6 bases). The CDR3 has 12 amino acids. The germline gives CDR1 SNHLY, CDR2 FYNNEI. V was shortened by 5 bases and J by 6 bases, with 10 bases between the two germline ends.

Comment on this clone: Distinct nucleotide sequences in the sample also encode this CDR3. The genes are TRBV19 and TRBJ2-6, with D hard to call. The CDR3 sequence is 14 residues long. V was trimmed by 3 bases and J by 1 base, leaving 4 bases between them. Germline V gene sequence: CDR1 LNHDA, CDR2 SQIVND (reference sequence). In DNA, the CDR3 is TGTGCCAGTAGTATCCGTTCTGGGGCCAACGTCCTGACTTTC. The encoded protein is CASSIRSGANVLTF. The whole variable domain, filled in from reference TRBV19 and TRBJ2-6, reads DGGITQSPKYLFRKEGQNVTLSCEQNLNHDAMYWYRQDPGQGLRLIYYSQIVNDFQKGDIAEGYSVSREKKESFPLTVTSAQKNPTAFYLCASSIRSGANVLTFGAGSRLTVL.

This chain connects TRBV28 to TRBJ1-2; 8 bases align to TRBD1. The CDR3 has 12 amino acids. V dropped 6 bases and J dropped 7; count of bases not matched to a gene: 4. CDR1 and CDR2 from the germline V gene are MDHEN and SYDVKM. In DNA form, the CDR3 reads TGTGCCAGCAGACAGGGGGTTAGTGGCTACACCTTC. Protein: CASRQGVSGYTF.

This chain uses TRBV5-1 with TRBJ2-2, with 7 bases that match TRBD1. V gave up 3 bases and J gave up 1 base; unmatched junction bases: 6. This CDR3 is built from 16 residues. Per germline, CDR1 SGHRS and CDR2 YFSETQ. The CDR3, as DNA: TGCGCCAGCAGCTCCCGGACAGGAGTGAACACCGGGGAGCTGTTTTTT. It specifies CASSSRTGVNTGELFF. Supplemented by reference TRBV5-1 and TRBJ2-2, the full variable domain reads KAGVTQTPRYLIKTRGQQVTLSCSPISGHRSVSWYQQTPGQGLQFLFEYFSETQRNKGNFPGRFSGRQFSNSRSEMNVSTLELGDSALYLCASSSRTGVNTGELFFGEGSRLTVL.

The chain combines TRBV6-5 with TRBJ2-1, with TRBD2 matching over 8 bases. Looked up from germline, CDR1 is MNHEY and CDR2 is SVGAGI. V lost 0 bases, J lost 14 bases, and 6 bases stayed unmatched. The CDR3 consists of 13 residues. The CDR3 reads CASSYSRSGRKFF. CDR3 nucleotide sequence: TGTGCCAGCAGTTACTCGAGGAGCGGGAGAAAGTTCTTC.

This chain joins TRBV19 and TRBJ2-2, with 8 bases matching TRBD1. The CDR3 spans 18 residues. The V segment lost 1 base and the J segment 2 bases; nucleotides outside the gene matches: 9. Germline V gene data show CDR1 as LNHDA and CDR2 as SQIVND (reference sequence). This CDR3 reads CASSIVPGQGANTGELFF. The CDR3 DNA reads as TGTGCCAGTAGTATAGTGCCCGGGCAGGGGGCCAACACCGGGGAGCTGTTTTTT.

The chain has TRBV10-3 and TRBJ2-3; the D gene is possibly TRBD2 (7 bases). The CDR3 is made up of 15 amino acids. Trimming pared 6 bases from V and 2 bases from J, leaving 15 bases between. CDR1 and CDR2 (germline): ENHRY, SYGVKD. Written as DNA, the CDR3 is TGTGCCATCAGGGGGGACAAGCGGGACACAGATACGCAGTATTTT. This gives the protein CAIRGDKRDTDTQYF.

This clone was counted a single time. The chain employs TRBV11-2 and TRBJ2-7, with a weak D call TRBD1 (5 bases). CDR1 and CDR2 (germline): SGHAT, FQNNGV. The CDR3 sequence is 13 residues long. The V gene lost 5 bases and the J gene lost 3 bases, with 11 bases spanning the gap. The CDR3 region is CASSKGQGYEQYF. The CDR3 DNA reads TGTGCCAGCAGCAAAGGGCAGGGCTACGAGCAGTACTTC.

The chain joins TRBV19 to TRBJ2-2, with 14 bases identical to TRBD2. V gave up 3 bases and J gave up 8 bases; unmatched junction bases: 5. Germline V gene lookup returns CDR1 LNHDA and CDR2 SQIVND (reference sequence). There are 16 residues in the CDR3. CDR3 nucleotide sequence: TGTGCCAGTAGTATTTTAGGGACTAGCGGGAGAGGGGAGCTGTTTTTT. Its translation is CASSILGTSGRGELFF.

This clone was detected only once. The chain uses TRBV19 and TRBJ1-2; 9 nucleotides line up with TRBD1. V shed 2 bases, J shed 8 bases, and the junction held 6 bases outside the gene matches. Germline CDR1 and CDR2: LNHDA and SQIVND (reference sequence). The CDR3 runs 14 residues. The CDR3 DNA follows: TGTGCCAGTAGTATAACAGGGGGCAGATCGGGCTACACCTTC. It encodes CASSITGGRSGYTF. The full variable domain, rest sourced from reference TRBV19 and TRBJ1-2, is DGGITQSPKYLFRKEGQNVTLSCEQNLNHDAMYWYRQDPGQGLRLIYYSQIVNDFQKGDIAEGYSVSREKKESFPLTVTSAQKNPTAFYLCASSITGGRSGYTFGSGTRLTVV.

For the CDR3, the DNA is TGTGCCAGCAGCGTCCGGGGTAGCGGGGGCCCCTCCTACAATGAGCAGTTCTTC. This codes for CASSVRGSGGPSYNEQFF. V gene TRBV9 combines with J gene TRBJ2-1; 9 bases agree with TRBD2. Germline CDR1 SGDLS, CDR2 YYNGEE. Trimming took 2 bases from V and 0 from J; bases not matched to a gene: 9. The CDR3 consists of 18 residues.

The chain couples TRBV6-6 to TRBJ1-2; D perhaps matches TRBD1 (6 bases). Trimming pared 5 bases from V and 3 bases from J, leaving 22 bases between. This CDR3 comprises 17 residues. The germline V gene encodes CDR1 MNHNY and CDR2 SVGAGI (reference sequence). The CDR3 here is CASSPSPWQGRYYGYTF. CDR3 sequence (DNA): TGTGCCAGCAGTCCATCCCCGTGGCAGGGGCGGTACTATGGCTACACCTTC.

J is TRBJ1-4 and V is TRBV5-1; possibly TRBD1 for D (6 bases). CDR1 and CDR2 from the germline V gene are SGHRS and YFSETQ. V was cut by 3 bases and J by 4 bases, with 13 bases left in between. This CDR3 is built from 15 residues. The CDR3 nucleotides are TGCGCCAGCAGCTCAACCGGGACAAGTAATGAAAAACTGTTTTTT. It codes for CASSSTGTSNEKLFF. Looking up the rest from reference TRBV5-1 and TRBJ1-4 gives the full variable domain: KAGVTQTPRYLIKTRGQQVTLSCSPISGHRSVSWYQQTPGQGLQFLFEYFSETQRNKGNFPGRFSGRQFSNSRSEMNVSTLELGDSALYLCASSSTGTSNEKLFFGSGTQLSVL.

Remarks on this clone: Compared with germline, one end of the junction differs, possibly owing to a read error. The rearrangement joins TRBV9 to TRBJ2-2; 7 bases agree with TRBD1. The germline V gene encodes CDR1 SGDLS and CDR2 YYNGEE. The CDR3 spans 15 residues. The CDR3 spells CASSAKTGNAGELFF. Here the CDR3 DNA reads TGTGCCAGCAGCGCTAAGACAGGGAACGCCGGGGAGCTGTTTTTT.

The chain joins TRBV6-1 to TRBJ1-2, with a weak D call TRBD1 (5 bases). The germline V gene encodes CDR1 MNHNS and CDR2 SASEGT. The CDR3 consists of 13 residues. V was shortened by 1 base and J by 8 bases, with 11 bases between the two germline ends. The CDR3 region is CASSEEKGLGYTF. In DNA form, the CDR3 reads TGTGCCAGCAGTGAAGAGAAGGGGCTCGGCTACACCTTC.

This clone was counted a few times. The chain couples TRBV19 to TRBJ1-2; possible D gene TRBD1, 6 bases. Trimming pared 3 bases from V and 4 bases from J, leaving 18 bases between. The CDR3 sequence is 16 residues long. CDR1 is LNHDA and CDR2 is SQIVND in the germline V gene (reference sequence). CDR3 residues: CASSISLGGGPYGYTF. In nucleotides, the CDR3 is TGTGCCAGTAGTATCTCCCTCGGCGGGGGCCCCTATGGCTACACCTTC.

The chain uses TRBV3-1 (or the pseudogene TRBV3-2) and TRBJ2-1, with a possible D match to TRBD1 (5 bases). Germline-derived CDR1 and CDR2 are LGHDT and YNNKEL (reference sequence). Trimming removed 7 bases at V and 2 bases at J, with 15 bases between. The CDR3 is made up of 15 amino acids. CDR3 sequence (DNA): TGTGCCAGCACCCCAGAAGAGACAGCCTACAATGAGCAGTTCTTC. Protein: CASTPEETAYNEQFF.

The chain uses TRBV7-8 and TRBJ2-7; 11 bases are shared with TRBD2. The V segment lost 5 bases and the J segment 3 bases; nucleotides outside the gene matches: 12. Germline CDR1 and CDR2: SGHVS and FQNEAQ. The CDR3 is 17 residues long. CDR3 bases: TGTGCCAGCAGCCCAACGGGGCTAGCGGGAGGAAACTACGAGCAGTACTTC. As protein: CASSPTGLAGGNYEQYF.

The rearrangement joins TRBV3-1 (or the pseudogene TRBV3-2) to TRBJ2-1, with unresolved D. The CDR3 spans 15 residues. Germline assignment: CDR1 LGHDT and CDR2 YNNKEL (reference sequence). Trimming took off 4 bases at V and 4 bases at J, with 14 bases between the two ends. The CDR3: CASSLRTALYNEQFF. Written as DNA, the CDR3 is TGTGCCAGCAGCCTACGTACAGCTCTTTACAATGAGCAGTTCTTC.